This TCR beta chain appears in the sequencing data of a study of human T cells and chemical hapten exposure. Notes on the study in general: DPC sensitization did not alter TCRs above 1 in 1000 frequency.

As to time point: healthy volunteer bleed at 6 weeks. The study extracted total RNA from unfractionated whole blood. The ends lost 1 base at V and 3 bases at J; junction bases unmatched: 16. The germline V gene encodes CDR1 MNHEY and CDR2 SMNVEV (reference sequence). The CDR3 is 20 amino acids. This clonotype was seen only a few times. Its antigen is still unknown. Original methodology: TCRs per sample had a median of approximately 88,000 and ranged from roughly 23,224 to 700,000. MiXCR, applied by TCRdb to the RACE reads, yields one record per CDR3 protein. V and J calls and clone size were set by TCRdb, not the authors. The table shows more than 60,000 distinct CDR3 sequences, with over 8.5% occurring only once.

The sample consisted of whole blood. The receptor was isolated from a male donor in good health. Some clones in this sample may be carry-over from other donors' samples. This chain uses TRBV27 with TRBJ2-7; 12 nucleotides align to TRBD2. The CDR3 region is CASSLWGASGRAGNVYEQYF. Here the CDR3 DNA reads TGTGCCAGCAGTTTATGGGGGGCTAGCGGGAGGGCCGGTAATGTCTACGAGCAGTACTTC.